These T cell receptor beta chains were read from a single sample in a study of Ad26.COV2.S vaccination and SARS-CoV-2 variants. The protocol was immunoSEQ multiplex PCR, while the TCRdb copy is restricted to in-frame clones and leaves out a portion. The sample records around 240,000 clones, over 75% being singletons. Sequencing was performed on peripheral blood, taken in a trial of Ad26.COV2.S vaccine versus placebo. The receptor source for this set is a person aged 18 to 59 who received the Ad26.COV2.S COVID-19 vaccine or a placebo. Each CDR3 is given with its conserved first and last residue. The D gene is left open where the match is weak. A row's size may be missing; if present it is once, few, many or a size class.

clone_size j_call v_call d_call cdr3_aa cdr3_nt
NA TRBJ1-2 TRBV30 NA CAWSPGYGYTF TGTGCCTGGAGTCCCGGGTATGGCTACACCTTC
NA TRBJ2-2 TRBV5-5 NA CASSLSRDRELFF TGTGCCAGCAGCCTGTCCCGGGACCGGGAGCTGTTTTTT
NA TRBJ2-1 TRBV10-3 NA CAISDRASYNEQFF TGTGCCATCAGTGACAGGGCGTCCTACAATGAGCAGTTCTTC
once TRBJ1-2 TRBV27 TRBD1 CASSFSGTGLYGYTF TGTGCCAGCAGTTTCTCCGGGACAGGCCTATATGGCTACACCTTC
NA TRBJ2-4 TRBV13 NA CASSRRAESLTKNIQYF TGTGCCAGCAGCCGCCGGGCAGAGAGTTTGACCAAAAACATTCAGTACTTC
NA TRBJ2-7 TRBV5-1 NA CASSLVVRFYEQYF TGCGCCAGCAGCTTGGTAGTCAGATTCTACGAGCAGTACTTC
NA TRBJ2-5 TRBV4-1 TRBD2 CASSQVGTSGETQYF TGCGCCAGCAGCCAAGTCGGGACTAGCGGAGAGACCCAGTACTTC
few TRBJ2-1 TRBV10-2 NA CASSPRQGGYNEQFF TGCGCCAGCAGCCCAAGGCAGGGGGGCTACAATGAGCAGTTCTTC
NA TRBJ2-1 TRBV14 TRBD2 CASSRLAGLNEQFF TGTGCCAGCAGCCGGCTAGCGGGGCTTAATGAGCAGTTCTTC
NA TRBJ2-2 TRBV14 NA CASSQFTRGNTGELFF TGTGCCAGCAGCCAGTTTACAAGGGGGAACACCGGGGAGCTGTTTTTT
NA TRBJ2-5 TRBV25-1 TRBD1 CASSQRTGGFETQYF TGTGCCAGCAGTCAGCGGACAGGGGGCTTTGAGACCCAGTACTTC
NA TRBJ2-5 TRBV28 TRBD2 CASSRRLADGRETQYF TGTGCCAGCAGTAGGAGACTAGCGGACGGCAGGGAGACCCAGTACTTC
once TRBJ2-4 TRBV18 NA CASSPDINIQYF TGTGCCAGCTCACCAGACATAAACATTCAGTACTTC
NA TRBJ2-1 TRBV10-3 NA CAISESIYNEQFF TGTGCCATCAGTGAGTCTATTTACAATGAGCAGTTCTTC
few TRBJ2-5 TRBV4-3 TRBD2 CASSQERGGQETQYF TGCGCCAGCAGCCAAGAGCGGGGGGGCCAAGAGACCCAGTACTTC
NA TRBJ1-4 TRBV5-6 NA CASSLANRFEKLFF TGTGCCAGCAGCTTGGCAAACAGATTTGAAAAACTGTTTTTT
NA TRBJ1-2 TRBV4-3 NA CASSQDWAVGYGYTF TGCGCCAGCAGCCAAGATTGGGCGGTGGGGTATGGCTACACCTTC
NA TRBJ2-3 TRBV30 TRBD2 CAWGLAGGGSTDTQYF TGTGCCTGGGGACTAGCGGGAGGCGGGAGCACAGATACGCAGTATTTT
few TRBJ1-4 TRBV12-1 NA CASPNIPGQGNEKLFF TGTGCCAGCCCTAATATCCCGGGACAGGGTAATGAAAAACTGTTTTTT